The rows below give T cell receptor beta chains drawn from one sample of a study of blood T cell repertoires in COVID-19. The data were produced by immunoSEQ multiplex PCR, yet TCRdb's version contains in-frame clones alone and is incomplete. The sample lists about 120,000 clones; approximately 83% were seen once. Sequenced input: peripheral blood. Receptors were obtained from an older man with active or convalescent COVID-19. The CDR3 runs from the conserved cysteine through the conserved F or W. The D gene is left open where the match is weak. Size tells how often a clone was seen (once, few, many) or the class of an expanded clone, and some rows leave it out.

>TRBJ1-6|TRBV3-1/TRBV3-2|NA|TRBD1
CASSLDREGGYNSPLHF
TGTGCCAGCAGCCTTGACAGGGAAGGAGGCTATAATTCACCCCTCCACTTT
>TRBJ2-7|TRBV11-2|NA|NA
CASSLTAGPYEQYF
TGTGCCAGCAGCTTAACAGCAGGGCCCTACGAGCAGTACTTC
>TRBJ2-2|TRBV2|NA|TRBD2
CASMKGLRGGTGELFF
TGTGCCAGCATGAAGGGTCTCCGGGGGGGCACCGGGGAGCTGTTTTTT
>TRBJ2-7|TRBV27|NA|NA
CASSPSGGDLGYYEQYF
TGTGCCAGCAGCCCATCCGGAGGGGATCTGGGGTACTACGAGCAGTACTTC
>TRBJ1-2|TRBV19|NA|NA
CASSIESYGEKYGYTF
TGTGCCAGTAGTATAGAGTCATACGGGGAAAAGTATGGCTACACCTTC
>TRBJ2-7|TRBV10-3|NA|TRBD1
CAISESTPTGTGNSYEQYF
TGTGCCATCAGTGAGTCGACTCCAACCGGGACAGGGAACTCCTACGAGCAGTACTTC
>TRBJ1-4|TRBV21-1|NA|NA
CASSAQSGQGLKDEKLFF
TGTGCCAGCAGCGCCCAATCGGGACAGGGACTGAAGGATGAAAAACTGTTTTTT
>TRBJ2-5|TRBV9|NA|NA
CASSAMNVAGETQYF
TGTGCCAGCAGCGCGATGAACGTGGCCGGGGAGACCCAGTACTTC
>TRBJ1-1|TRBV2|few|TRBD1
CASSVSDRGYAFF
TGTGCCAGCAGTGTTAGTGACAGGGGTTATGCTTTCTTT
>TRBJ2-5|TRBV7-2|NA|NA
CASSWGVTQYF
TGTGCCAGCAGCTGGGGGGTAACCCAGTACTTC
>TRBJ2-1|TRBV12-3/TRBV12-4|once|TRBD2
CASSGTSGIWQFF
TGTGCCAGCAGCGGGACTAGCGGGATTTGGCAGTTCTTC
>TRBJ2-3|TRBV5-5|NA|NA
CASSLLMTARHSTDTQYF
TGTGCCAGCAGCCTCTTAATGACGGCGCGGCATTCCACAGATACGCAGTATTTT
>TRBJ2-3|TRBV7-6|NA|NA
CASSLIGGYTDTQYF
TGTGCCAGCAGCTTAATTGGCGGTTACACAGATACGCAGTATTTT
>TRBJ2-3|TRBV7-3|NA|NA
CASSPRPVTTSTDTQYF
TGTGCCAGCAGTCCCCGGCCCGTTACGACTAGCACAGATACGCAGTATTTT
>TRBJ2-2|TRBV12-3/TRBV12-4|NA|NA
CASSLDSRGELFF
TGTGCCAGCAGTTTAGACAGTAGGGGGGAGCTGTTTTTT